This T cell receptor beta chain was captured by sequencing in a study of Ad26.COV2.S vaccination and SARS-CoV-2 variants. On the study more broadly: Into the muscle, Ad26.COV2.S was dosed once or twice, 56 days apart.

The sample's treatment: about 20 received Ad26.COV2.S at low or high dose, single or two shots; about 5 received placebo; per-sample allocation not given. Sampling was performed 63 days after the first vaccine or placebo injection. The administered vaccine (an Ad26 vector) expressed Wuhan-strain SARS-CoV-2 spike. TCRdb's copy holds only in-frame clones and misses some; the assay was immunoSEQ multiplex PCR. The table has about 430,000 clones, 80% to 95% seen once. The V end lost 4 bases, the J end lost 8 bases, and 12 bases lay between the germline ends. This CDR3 is 12 amino acids long. Germline-derived CDR1 and CDR2 are SGHNT and YYREEE (reference sequence).

Material: peripheral blood, obtained in a trial of Ad26.COV2.S vaccine versus placebo. The chain carries TRBV5-4 and TRBJ1-1; D unclear. This sequence originates from a person aged 18 to 59 who received the Ad26.COV2.S COVID-19 vaccine or a placebo. For the CDR3, the DNA is TGTGCCAGCAGCGGAATTACTGGGGAAGCTTTCTTT. This encodes CASSGITGEAFF.